A single sample gave rise to the 20 T cell receptor beta chains below, sequenced in a study of T cells in Graves' hyperthyroidism and ophthalmopathy (dated 2019 in TCRdb). The library came from multiplex PCR. These reads were obtained on an Illumina HiSeq 2000. The TCR beta CDR3 regions were amplified from the RNA transcripts. A first-round RT-PCR of the TCR CDR3 used the HTBI primer set with the Qiagen OneStep RT-PCR kit. The raw public reads went through TCRdb reprocessing: fastp at Q25, MiXCR clone calling, in-frame beta chains kept. CDR3 protein sequences are deduplicated, and each keeps its most common genes and DNA. The sample contains around 800,000 distinct CDR3 sequences, over 35% of them found a single time. The top ten clonotypes cover about 9% of the sample. Sequencing input: blood. These receptors originate from a man aged 18 to 29 with Graves' hyperthyroidism.

The chain uses TRBV29-1 and TRBJ1-1; 8 bases fit TRBD1. The CDR3 has 14 amino acids. V was clipped by 8 bases and J by 2 bases; unmatched bases: 10. CDR1 and CDR2 (germline): SQVTM, ANQGSEA. The CDR3 protein is CSTLGTGDNTEAFF. CDR3 bases: TGCAGCACCCTAGGGACAGGAGATAACACTGAAGCTTTCTTT.

The chain couples TRBV6-1 to TRBJ1-6, with D perhaps matching TRBD1 (5 bases). The CDR3 is 14 residues long. Trimming took 6 bases from V and 11 from J, leaving 17 bases between them. Germline CDR1 and CDR2: MNHNS and SASEGT. The CDR3: CASSGVGRAAPLHF. The CDR3 DNA sequence: TGTGCCAGCAGCGGAGTGGGGCGCGCAGCACCCCTCCACTTT.

The V call is TRBV7-2, the J call TRBJ2-7; 14 nucleotides agree with TRBD2. Trimming removed 4 bases from V and 6 bases from J; junction bases left unmatched: 8. The CDR3 is made up of 16 amino acids. Germline assignment: CDR1 SGHTA and CDR2 FQGNSA. CDR3 DNA sequence: TGTGCCAGCAGCTGGGGGGGACTAGCGGGAGTGTCCGAGCAGTACTTC. This gives the protein CASSWGGLAGVSEQYF.

This clonotype was counted many times. The chain joins TRBV7-9 to TRBJ2-6, with 7 nucleotides matching TRBD1. The trim removed 5 bases at V and 0 bases at J, leaving 4 bases unmatched. CDR1 SEHNR and CDR2 FQNEAQ come from the germline V gene (reference sequence). CDR3 length: 16 residues. This chain's CDR3 is CASSPGQFSGANVLTF. CDR3 DNA: TGTGCCAGCAGCCCGGGACAGTTCTCTGGGGCCAACGTCCTGACTTTC.

This clonotype appeared a few times. This sequence joins TRBV10-3 and TRBJ2-7; D not certain. Trimming pared 0 bases from V and 2 bases from J, leaving 8 bases between. CDR3 size: 14 residues. CDR1 and CDR2 from the germline V gene are ENHRY and SYGVKD. CDR3 in DNA: TGTGCCATCAGTGAGTCAGCCATTACCTACGAGCAGTACTTC. Translating it yields CAISESAITYEQYF.

The chain joins TRBV12-3 or TRBV12-4 to TRBJ1-2; D perhaps matches TRBD1 (6 bases). With 6 bases removed from V and 3 bases from J, the gap between germline ends came to 17 bases. The CDR3 extends over 15 amino acids. CDR3 nucleotide sequence: TGTGCCAGCAGCCCCCGGGGGGGGCCCGACTATGGCTACACCTTC. Amino acids: CASSPRGGPDYGYTF.

The chain carries TRBV4-3 and TRBJ1-1; D ambiguous. The CDR3 contains 14 residues. Germline assignment: CDR1 LGHNA and CDR2 YSLEER. V was clipped by 1 base and J by 4 bases, with 10 bases between them. The CDR3 nucleotides read TGCGCCAGCAGCCAAGGCCGATCGGGCACTGAAGCTTTCTTT. This codes for CASSQGRSGTEAFF.

The V gene is TRBV15, the J gene TRBJ2-5; D might be TRBD2 (6 bases). Trimming stripped 3 bases from V and 7 bases from J, with 21 bases between. In germline, CDR1 is LNHNV, CDR2 YYDKDF (reference sequence). The CDR3 runs 16 residues. The CDR3 coding sequence is TGTGCCACCAGCAGCGTACCCGGGACTCCCACTTCGACCCAGTACTTC. Protein sequence: CATSSVPGTPTSTQYF.

This clonotype has ten or more counts. V usage is TRBV15 and J usage is TRBJ2-7, with unresolved D. The ends were cut back, 0 bases at V and 5 bases at J, with 8 bases in the middle. The germline gives CDR1 LNHNV, CDR2 YYDKDF (reference sequence). CDR3 size: 13 residues. Written as DNA, the CDR3 is TGTGCCACCAGCAGAGATCGAAGAGACGAGCAGTACTTC. This sequence encodes CATSRDRRDEQYF.

This clonotype was counted between two and nine times. V gene TRBV7-9 combines with J gene TRBJ2-7; 10 nucleotides match TRBD1. The CDR3 totals 15 residues. CDR1 is SEHNR, CDR2 FQNEAQ, per germline (reference sequence). V shed 3 bases, J shed 8 bases, and the junction held 10 bases outside the gene matches. In DNA, the CDR3 is TGTGCCAGCAGCTTGGGGTCCGGGACAGGGGAGAAGCAGTACTTC. This sequence encodes CASSLGSGTGEKQYF.

The chain has TRBV4-3 and TRBJ2-5, with 10 bases that match TRBD2. The CDR3 totals 15 residues. With V trimmed by 2 bases and J by 4 bases, 4 bases remained unmatched. Germline-derived CDR1 and CDR2 are LGHNA and YSLEER. The CDR3 coding sequence is TGCGCCAGCAGCCAAACTAGCGGGGTTTCAGAGACCCAGTACTTC. Protein sequence: CASSQTSGVSETQYF.

The J gene is TRBJ2-5, the V gene TRBV9; 10 nucleotides line up with TRBD2. The CDR3 contains 15 residues. Germline CDR1 reads SGDLS; CDR2 reads YYNGEE. Trimming removed 4 bases from V and 6 bases from J; junction bases left unmatched: 9. CDR3 DNA sequence: TGTGCCAGCAGCTCTCCGGGACTAGCGTTAAAGACCCAGTACTTC. This gives the protein CASSSPGLALKTQYF.

This clonotype occurred once. The junction does not match germline at one end; this may be a read error. V is TRBV18 and J is TRBJ2-5, with D unresolved. The length of the CDR3 is 13 residues. Germline CDR1 and CDR2: KGHSH and LQKENI. The CDR3 sequence is CASSPGYQESQYF. CDR3 coding DNA: TGTGCCAGCTCACCGGGTTACCAAGAGTCCCAGTACTTC.

V gene TRBV3-1 combines with J gene TRBJ1-1; D ambiguous. V lost 7 bases to trimming and J lost 0 bases, with 12 bases between them. Germline V gives CDR1 LGHDT, CDR2 YNNKEL (reference sequence). The CDR3 runs 14 residues. The CDR3 nucleotides are TGTGCCAGCACCCGCGGGAATATGAACACTGAAGCTTTCTTT. Residues: CASTRGNMNTEAFF.

This clonotype was detected only a few times. The J gene is TRBJ2-7, the V gene TRBV19, with 7 bases that match TRBD1. This CDR3 contains 14 residues. V lost 5 bases and J lost 3; bases outside the gene matches: 7. CDR1 is LNHDA and CDR2 is SQIVND in the germline V gene (reference sequence). This CDR3 is CASSAYSGGYEQYF. The CDR3 nucleotides are TGTGCCAGTAGTGCCTACTCAGGGGGCTACGAGCAGTACTTC.

The table lists this clonotype with many counts. The chain employs TRBV9 and TRBJ1-2; D uncertain. CDR1 is SGDLS, CDR2 YYNGEE, per germline. This CDR3 has 13 residues. V lost 3 bases and J lost 6, with 12 bases in between. Written as DNA, the CDR3 is TGTGCCAGCAGCGCCGGTCCAGCCCATGGCTACACCTTC. Its protein product is CASSAGPAHGYTF. Variable domain in full (rest from reference TRBV9 and TRBJ1-2): DSGVTQTPKHLITATGQRVTLRCSPRSGDLSVYWYQQSLDQGLQFLIQYYNGEERAKGNILERFSAQQFPDLHSELNLSSLELGDSALYFCASSAGPAHGYTFGSGTRLTVV.

This clonotype was recorded at least ten times. The chain is built from TRBV29-1 and TRBJ1-2; possibly TRBD1 for D (5 bases). The CDR3 spans 11 residues. Looked up from germline, CDR1 is SQVTM and CDR2 is ANQGSEA. Trimming took off 4 bases at V and 7 bases at J, with 10 bases between the two ends. The CDR3 here is CSVVQGGGYTF. The CDR3 region has the DNA TGCAGCGTTGTCCAGGGTGGTGGCTACACCTTC. The full variable domain, with the rest looked up from reference TRBV29-1 and TRBJ1-2, is SAVISQKPSRDICQRGTSLTIQCQVDSQVTMMFWYRQQPGQSLTLIATANQGSEATYESGFVIDKFPISRPNLTFSTLTVSNMSPEDSSIYLCSVVQGGGYTFGSGTRLTVV.

The genes are TRBV29-1 and TRBJ1-2, with D perhaps matching TRBD1 (5 bases). The CDR3 spans 11 residues. Trimming took 4 bases from V and 6 from J, leaving 9 bases between them. Germline V gene data show CDR1 as SQVTM and CDR2 as ANQGSEA. The CDR3 region is CSVGGTDGYTF. The CDR3 DNA reads TGCAGCGTTGGGGGGACGGATGGCTACACCTTC.

This chain connects TRBV9 to TRBJ1-1, with D unresolved. Trimming left V 4 bases short and J 2 bases short, with 12 bases between. CDR1 is SGDLS, CDR2 YYNGEE, per germline. The CDR3 has 14 amino acids. The CDR3 protein is CASSQLEQNTEAFF. Written as DNA, the CDR3 is TGTGCCAGCAGCCAGTTGGAACAAAACACTGAAGCTTTCTTT.

This chain connects TRBV20-1 to TRBJ1-5, with 7 nucleotides matching TRBD1. This CDR3 comprises 13 residues. Germline V gene lookup returns CDR1 DFQATT and CDR2 SNEGSKA (reference sequence). Germline trimming cut 6 bases from V and 11 bases from J; bases unmatched to any gene: 13. The CDR3, as DNA: TGCAGTGCGGGCCCGGGACAGCAACAGACCCAGCATTTT. Protein sequence: CSAGPGQQQTQHF.